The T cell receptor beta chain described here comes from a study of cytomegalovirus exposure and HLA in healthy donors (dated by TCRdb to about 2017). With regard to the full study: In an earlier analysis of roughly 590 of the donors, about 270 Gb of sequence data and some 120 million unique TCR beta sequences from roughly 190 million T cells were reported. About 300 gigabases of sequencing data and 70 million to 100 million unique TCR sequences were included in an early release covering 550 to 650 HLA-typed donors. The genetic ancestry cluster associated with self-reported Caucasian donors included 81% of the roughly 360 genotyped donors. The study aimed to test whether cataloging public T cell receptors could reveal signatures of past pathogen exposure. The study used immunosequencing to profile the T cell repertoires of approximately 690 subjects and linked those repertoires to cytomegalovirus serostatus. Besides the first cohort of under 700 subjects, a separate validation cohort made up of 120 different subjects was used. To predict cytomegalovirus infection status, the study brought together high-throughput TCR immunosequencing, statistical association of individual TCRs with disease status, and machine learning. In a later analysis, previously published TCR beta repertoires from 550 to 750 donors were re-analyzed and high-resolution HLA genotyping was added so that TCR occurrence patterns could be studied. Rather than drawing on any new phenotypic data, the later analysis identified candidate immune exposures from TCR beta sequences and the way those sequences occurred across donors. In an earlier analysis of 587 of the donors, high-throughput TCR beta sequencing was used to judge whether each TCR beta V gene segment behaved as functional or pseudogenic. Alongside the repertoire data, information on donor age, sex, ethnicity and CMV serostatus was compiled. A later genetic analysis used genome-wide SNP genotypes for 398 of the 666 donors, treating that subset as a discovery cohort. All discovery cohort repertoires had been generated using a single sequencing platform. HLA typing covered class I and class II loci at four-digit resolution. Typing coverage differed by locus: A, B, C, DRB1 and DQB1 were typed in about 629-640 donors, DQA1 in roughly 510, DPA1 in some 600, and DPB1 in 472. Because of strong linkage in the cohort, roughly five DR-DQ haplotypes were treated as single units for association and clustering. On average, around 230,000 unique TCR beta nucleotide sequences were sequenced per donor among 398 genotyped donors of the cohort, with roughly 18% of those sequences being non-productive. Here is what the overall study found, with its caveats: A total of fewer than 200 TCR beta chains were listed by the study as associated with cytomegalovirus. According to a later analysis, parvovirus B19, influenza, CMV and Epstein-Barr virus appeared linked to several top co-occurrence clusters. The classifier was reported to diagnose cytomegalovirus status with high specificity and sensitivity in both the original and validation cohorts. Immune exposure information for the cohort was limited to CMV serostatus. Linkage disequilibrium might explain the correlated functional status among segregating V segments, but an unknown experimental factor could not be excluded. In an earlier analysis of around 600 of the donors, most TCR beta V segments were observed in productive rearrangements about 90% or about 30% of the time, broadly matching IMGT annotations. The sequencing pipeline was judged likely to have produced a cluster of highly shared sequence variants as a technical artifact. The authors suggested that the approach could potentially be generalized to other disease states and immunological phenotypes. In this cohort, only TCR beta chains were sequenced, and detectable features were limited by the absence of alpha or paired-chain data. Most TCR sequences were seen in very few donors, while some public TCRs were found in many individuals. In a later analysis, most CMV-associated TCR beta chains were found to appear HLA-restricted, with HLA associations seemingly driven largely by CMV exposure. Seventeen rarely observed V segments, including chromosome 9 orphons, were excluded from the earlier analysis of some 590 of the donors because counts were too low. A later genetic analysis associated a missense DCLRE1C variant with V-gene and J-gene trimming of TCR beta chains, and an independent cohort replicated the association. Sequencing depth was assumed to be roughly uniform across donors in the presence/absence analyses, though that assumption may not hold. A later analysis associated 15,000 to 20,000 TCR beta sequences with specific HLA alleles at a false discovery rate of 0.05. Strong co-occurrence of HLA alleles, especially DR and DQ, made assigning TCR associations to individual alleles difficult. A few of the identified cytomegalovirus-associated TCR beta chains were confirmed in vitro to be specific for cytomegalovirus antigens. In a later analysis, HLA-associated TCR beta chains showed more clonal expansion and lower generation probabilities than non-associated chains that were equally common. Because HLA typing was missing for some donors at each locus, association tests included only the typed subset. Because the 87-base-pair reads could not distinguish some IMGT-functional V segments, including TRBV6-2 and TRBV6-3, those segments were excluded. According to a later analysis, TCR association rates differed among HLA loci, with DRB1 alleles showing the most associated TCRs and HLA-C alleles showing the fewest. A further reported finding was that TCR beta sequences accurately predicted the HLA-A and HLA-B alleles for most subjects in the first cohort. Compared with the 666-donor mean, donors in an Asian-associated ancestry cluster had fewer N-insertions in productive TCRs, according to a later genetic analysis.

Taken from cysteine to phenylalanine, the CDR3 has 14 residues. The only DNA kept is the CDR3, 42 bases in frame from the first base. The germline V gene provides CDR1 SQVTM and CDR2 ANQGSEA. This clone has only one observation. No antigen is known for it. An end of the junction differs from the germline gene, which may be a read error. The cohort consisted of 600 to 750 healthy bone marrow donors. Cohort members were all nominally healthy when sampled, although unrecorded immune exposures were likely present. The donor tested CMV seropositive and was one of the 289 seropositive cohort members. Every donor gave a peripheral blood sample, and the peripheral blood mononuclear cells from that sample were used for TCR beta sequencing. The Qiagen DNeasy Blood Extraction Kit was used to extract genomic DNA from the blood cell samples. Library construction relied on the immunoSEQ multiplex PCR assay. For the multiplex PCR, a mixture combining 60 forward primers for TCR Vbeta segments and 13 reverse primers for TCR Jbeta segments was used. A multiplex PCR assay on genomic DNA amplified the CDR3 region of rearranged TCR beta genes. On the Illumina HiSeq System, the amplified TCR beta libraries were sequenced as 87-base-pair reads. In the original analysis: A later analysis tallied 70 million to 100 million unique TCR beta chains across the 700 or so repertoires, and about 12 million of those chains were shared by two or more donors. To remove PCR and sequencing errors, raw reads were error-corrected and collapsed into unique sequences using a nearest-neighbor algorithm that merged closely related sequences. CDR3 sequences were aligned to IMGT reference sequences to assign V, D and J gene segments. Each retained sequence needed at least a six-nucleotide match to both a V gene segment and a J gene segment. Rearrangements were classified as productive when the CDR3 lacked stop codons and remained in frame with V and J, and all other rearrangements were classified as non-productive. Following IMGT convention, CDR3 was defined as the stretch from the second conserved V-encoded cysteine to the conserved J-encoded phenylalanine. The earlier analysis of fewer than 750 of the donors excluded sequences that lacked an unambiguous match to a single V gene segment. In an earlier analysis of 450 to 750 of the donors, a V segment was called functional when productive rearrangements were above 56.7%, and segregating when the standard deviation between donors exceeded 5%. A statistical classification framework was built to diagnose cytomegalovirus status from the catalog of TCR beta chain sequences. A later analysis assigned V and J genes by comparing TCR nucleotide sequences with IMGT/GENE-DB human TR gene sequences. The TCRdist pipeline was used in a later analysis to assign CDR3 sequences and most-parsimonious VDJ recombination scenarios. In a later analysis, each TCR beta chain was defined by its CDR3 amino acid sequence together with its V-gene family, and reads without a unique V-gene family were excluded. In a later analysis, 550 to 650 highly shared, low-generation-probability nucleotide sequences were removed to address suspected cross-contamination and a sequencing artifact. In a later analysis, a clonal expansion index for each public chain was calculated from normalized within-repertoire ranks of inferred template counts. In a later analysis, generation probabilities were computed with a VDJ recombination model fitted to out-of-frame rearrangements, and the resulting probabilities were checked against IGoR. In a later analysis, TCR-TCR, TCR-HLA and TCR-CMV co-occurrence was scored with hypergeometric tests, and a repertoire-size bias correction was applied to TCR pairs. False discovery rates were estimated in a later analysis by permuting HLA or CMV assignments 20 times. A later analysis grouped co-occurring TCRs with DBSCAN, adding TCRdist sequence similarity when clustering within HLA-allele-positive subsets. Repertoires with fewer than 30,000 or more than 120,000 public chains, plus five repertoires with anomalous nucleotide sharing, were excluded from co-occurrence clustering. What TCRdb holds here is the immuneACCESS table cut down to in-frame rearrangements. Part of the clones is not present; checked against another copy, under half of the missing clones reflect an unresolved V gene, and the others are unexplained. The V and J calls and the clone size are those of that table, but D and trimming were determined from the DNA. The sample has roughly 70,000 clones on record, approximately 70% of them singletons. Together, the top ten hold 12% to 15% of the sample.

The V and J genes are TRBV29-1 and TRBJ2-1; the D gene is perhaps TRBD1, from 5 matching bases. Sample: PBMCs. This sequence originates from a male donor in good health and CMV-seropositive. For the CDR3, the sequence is CSVEVGLFYNEQFF. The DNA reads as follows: TGCAGCGTGGAAGTGGGGCTTTTTTACAATGAGCAGTTCTTC.